The rows below give T cell receptor beta chains drawn from one sample of a study of T cells in Graves' hyperthyroidism and ophthalmopathy. TCRdb reprocessed the multiplex PCR reads with MiXCR, giving one entry per CDR3 protein. The sample contains almost 250,000 distinct CDR3 sequences, approximately 23% of which appear only once. Source material: blood. These receptors were obtained from a woman in her thirties or forties with Graves' ophthalmopathy. Both conserved end residues are part of each CDR3. The D gene is left open where the match is weak. A row's size may be missing; if present it is once, few, many or a size class.

>many|TRBJ2-7|TRBV19|TRBD1
CASSILTGSYEQYF
TGTGCCAGTAGTATACTGACAGGGTCCTACGAGCAGTACTTC
>many|TRBJ1-2|TRBV28|TRBD1
CASSMYRGHYGYTF
TGTGCCAGCAGTATGTACAGGGGGCATTATGGCTACACCTTC
>many|TRBJ2-7|TRBV2|-
CASSESHTYEQYF
TGTGCCAGCAGTGAATCCCATACCTACGAGCAGTACTTC
>-|TRBJ1-2|TRBV6-1|-
CASSDAGIYGYNF
TGTGCCAGCAGTGACGCGGGGATTTATGGCTACAACTTC
>many|TRBJ1-2|TRBV29-1|-
CSVVSQDTLPPNYGYTF
TGCAGCGTGGTCTCTCAAGACACATTACCTCCTAACTATGGCTACACCTTC
>many|TRBJ2-7|TRBV20-1|TRBD1
CSARDNRDSLFYEQYF
TGCAGTGCTAGGGATAACCGGGACAGCCTTTTCTACGAGCAGTACTTC
>many|TRBJ2-5|TRBV20-1|-
CSAPKGPGEETQYF
TGCAGTGCTCCGAAAGGGCCTGGGGAGGAGACCCAGTACTTC
>many|TRBJ2-7|TRBV7-2|-
CASSSRGQSTYEQYF
TGTGCCAGCAGCTCCCGCGGCCAATCCACCTACGAGCAGTACTTC
>many|TRBJ2-7|TRBV7-8|-
CASSPGSEIPYEQYF
TGTGCCAGCAGCCCGGGTAGCGAAATCCCCTACGAGCAGTACTTC
>many|TRBJ2-7|TRBV11-1|-
CASSPDRYSYEQYF
TGTGCCAGCAGTCCAGACCGCTACTCCTACGAGCAGTACTTC
>many|TRBJ1-3|TRBV28|-
CASQGSPGNTIYF
TGTGCCAGTCAGGGATCTCCTGGAAACACCATATATTTT
>many|TRBJ2-2|TRBV2|-
CASSLWSTGELFF
TGTGCCAGCAGCCTATGGTCCACCGGGGAGCTGTTTTTT
>many|TRBJ2-7|TRBV29-1|TRBD2
CSGGGSTSYEQYF
TGCAGCGGGGGAGGGAGTACATCCTACGAGCAGTACTTC
>many|TRBJ2-5|TRBV5-1|-
CASSLKETQYF
TGCGCCAGCAGCTTGAAAGAGACCCAGTACTTC
>many|TRBJ2-2|TRBV7-3|-
CASSDGQPAGELFF
TGTGCCAGCAGCGACGGACAGCCTGCCGGGGAGCTGTTTTTT
>many|TRBJ1-5|TRBV12-3/TRBV12-4|-
CASSPEGISNQPQHF
TGTGCCAGCAGCCCCGAGGGGATTAGCAATCAGCCCCAGCATTTT
>-|TRBJ2-5|TRBV27|-
CASSRGGQGTPQETQYF
TGTGCCAGCAGTCGGGGGGGACAGGGTACCCCTCAAGAGACCCAGTACTTC